These 24 T cell receptor beta chains came from one sample sequenced in a study of cytomegalovirus exposure and HLA in healthy donors. PCR involved 60 Vbeta and 13 Jbeta primers. Some clones are missing from TCRdb's copy, which holds only in-frame ones; the method was immunoSEQ multiplex PCR. Here the sample spans roughly 230,000 clones, around four fifths being singletons. Sequencing used PBMCs. These receptors all come from a boy aged 5 to 17 in good health and CMV-seronegative.

The chain combines TRBV2 with TRBJ1-2, with TRBD1 matching over 11 bases. The V gene end was trimmed by 0 bases and the J gene end by 7 bases; junction bases not matched to a gene: 4. Germline V gene data show CDR1 as SNHLY and CDR2 as FYNNEI. CDR3 length: 15 residues. The CDR3 DNA reads TGTGCCAGCAGTGAAGCCTGGACAGGGGGCAGTGGCTACACCTTC. Protein product: CASSEAWTGGSGYTF.

The gene calls are TRBV5-6 and TRBJ1-5; 10 bases are shared with TRBD1. V trimming: 4 bases; J trimming: 5 bases; junction bases outside the gene matches: 3. The germline CDR1 and CDR2 sequences are SGHDT and YYEEEE. The length of the CDR3 is 14 residues. In DNA form, the CDR3 reads TGTGCCAGCAGCCAGGGACAGGGGTATCAGCCCCAGCATTTT. Translation: CASSQGQGYQPQHF.

This clone occurred once. This chain uses TRBV13 with TRBJ2-1; D possibly corresponds to TRBD2 (7 bases). The length of the CDR3 is 16 residues. Germline V gene lookup returns CDR1 PRHDT and CDR2 FYEKMQ (reference sequence). The V end lost 2 bases, the J end lost 6 bases, and 17 bases lay between the germline ends. This chain's CDR3 is CASSLSAGAPSNEQFF. As DNA, the CDR3 is TGTGCCAGCAGCTTATCTGCGGGGGCGCCGTCCAATGAGCAGTTCTTC.

The rearrangement links TRBV6-5 to TRBJ2-7; D possibly corresponds to TRBD2 (5 bases). Trimming removed 6 bases at V and 3 bases at J, with 12 bases between. Germline V gene lookup returns CDR1 MNHEY and CDR2 SVGAGI. The CDR3 runs 13 residues. In nucleotides, the CDR3 is TGTGCCAGCAGCAACGGCGCGGGCTACGAGCAGTACTTC. It yields the protein CASSNGAGYEQYF.

The rearrangement links TRBV10-3 to TRBJ2-1; 11 bases fit TRBD2. This CDR3 comprises 18 residues. V dropped 5 bases and J dropped 0; count of bases not matched to a gene: 9. Germline values: CDR1 ENHRY, CDR2 SYGVKD. The DNA of the CDR3 is TGTGCCATCAGTCCAACCCCCACTAGCGGGGGCTCCTACAATGAGCAGTTCTTC. Encoded protein: CAISPTPTSGGSYNEQFF.

The J gene is TRBJ2-7, the V gene TRBV5-4; 13 bases fit TRBD2. Germline CDR1 is SGHNT and CDR2 is YYREEE (reference sequence). The CDR3 sequence is 15 residues long. With 3 bases clipped from V and 4 bases from J, the junction kept 4 bases outside the gene matches. CDR3 region: CASSWGLAGSYEQYF. CDR3 sequence (DNA): TGTGCCAGCAGCTGGGGACTAGCGGGGAGTTACGAGCAGTACTTC.

The rearrangement uses TRBV2 and TRBJ2-7; 9 bases are a match to TRBD1. V lost 3 bases to trimming and J lost 5 bases; unmatched junction nucleotides: 5. CDR1 SNHLY and CDR2 FYNNEI come from the germline V gene. This CDR3 is built from 14 residues. CDR3 nucleotides: TGTGCCAGCAGTGACAGGACAGGGGTCGACGAGCAGTACTTC. Its protein product is CASSDRTGVDEQYF. Combining the CDR3 with reference TRBV2 and TRBJ2-7 gives the whole variable domain EPEVTQTPSHQVTQMGQEVILRCVPISNHLYFYWYRQILGQKVEFLVSFYNNEISEKSEIFDDQFSVERPDGSNFTLKIRSTKLEDSAMYFCASSDRTGVDEQYFGPGTRLTVT.

The chain links TRBV10-2 to TRBJ2-1, with TRBD2 matching 7 bases. Unmatched junction bases numbered 9, after V lost 6 bases and J lost 1 base. The CDR3 length is 16 residues. Germline V gives CDR1 WSHSY, CDR2 SAAADI. CDR3 sequence: CASRAGLLRSYNEQFF. DNA of the CDR3: TGCGCCAGCAGAGCGGGACTCCTAAGGTCCTACAATGAGCAGTTCTTC.

The chain recombines TRBV9 with TRBJ1-1; TRBD1 agrees at 8 bases. This CDR3 has 13 residues. With 3 bases clipped from V and 5 bases from J, the junction kept 3 bases outside the gene matches. From germline, CDR1 is SGDLS and CDR2 YYNGEE. The CDR3 loop is CASSGTGRTEAFF. Here the CDR3 DNA reads TGTGCCAGCAGCGGGACAGGGCGGACTGAAGCTTTCTTT.

The rearrangement links TRBV6-1 to TRBJ2-1, with 8 bases fitting TRBD2. Germline CDR1 reads MNHNS; CDR2 reads SASEGT. The CDR3 is 14 amino acids. V shed 4 bases and J 2 bases; nucleotides not matched to a gene: 1. The CDR3 loop reads CASSATSAYNEQFF. CDR3 sequence (DNA): TGTGCCAGCAGTGCGACTAGCGCCTACAATGAGCAGTTCTTC.

This chain connects TRBV11-3 to TRBJ2-3; 7 bases are shared with TRBD1. CDR1 SGHNT and CDR2 YENEEA come from the germline V gene. J gave up 3 bases and V 6 bases, and 12 bases lay outside the gene matches. The CDR3 covers 16 residues. CDR3 nucleotide sequence: TGTGCCAGCAGTCTTGACAGGGCCCTTTTAACAGATACGCAGTATTTT. Translating it yields CASSLDRALLTDTQYF.

The chain uses TRBV29-1 and TRBJ2-3; possible D gene TRBD1, 5 bases. Looked up from germline, CDR1 is SQVTM and CDR2 is ANQGSEA. Deletions cut 6 bases from V and 0 bases from J, with 13 bases between. The length of the CDR3 is 14 residues. CDR3 region: CSVSQGPSTDTQYF. The DNA for the CDR3 is TGCAGCGTATCCCAGGGCCCTAGCACAGATACGCAGTATTTT.

The V call is TRBV19, the J call TRBJ1-6, with 7 bases fitting TRBD1. Germline V gene sequence: CDR1 LNHDA, CDR2 SQIVND (reference sequence). This CDR3 has 16 amino acids. V dropped 4 bases and J dropped 7; count of bases not matched to a gene: 10. The CDR3 nucleotides are TGTGCCAGTAGTACCACCGGGACAGTGGGGAATTCACCCCTCCACTTT. This encodes CASSTTGTVGNSPLHF.

The V gene is TRBV6-1, the J gene TRBJ1-1; D call uncertain. Germline CDR1 MNHNS, CDR2 SASEGT. Trimming removed 1 base at V and 1 base at J, with 7 bases between. The CDR3 is 14 residues long. The chain's CDR3 is CASSEGGKNTEAFF. As DNA, the CDR3 is TGTGCCAGCAGTGAAGGCGGCAAGAACACTGAAGCTTTCTTT.

This chain uses TRBV7-9 with TRBJ1-2; D gene uncertain. This CDR3 contains 17 residues. V lost 1 base and J lost 3, with 18 bases in between. CDR1 and CDR2 from the germline V gene are SEHNR and FQNEAQ (reference sequence). As DNA, the CDR3 is TGTGCCAGCAGCTTAGGAAACTCCGAAGTCGGAGACTATGGCTACACCTTC. Its translation is CASSLGNSEVGDYGYTF.

The chain carries TRBV19 and TRBJ2-6; 13 positions agree with TRBD2. V dropped 6 bases and J dropped 3; count of bases not matched to a gene: 17. The CDR3 runs to 21 residues. Per germline, CDR1 LNHDA and CDR2 SQIVND (reference sequence). CDR3 in DNA: TGTGCCAGTAGCATACATTTCGGGACTAGCGGGACCTCCTATGGGGCCAACGTCCTGACTTTC. Protein sequence: CASSIHFGTSGTSYGANVLTF.

V is TRBV2 and J is TRBJ2-7, with TRBD1 identical over 7 bases. V trimming: 10 bases; J trimming: 3 bases; junction bases outside the gene matches: 12. The CDR3 covers 14 residues. Per the germline V gene, CDR1 is SNHLY and CDR2 is FYNNEI. The CDR3 DNA reads as TGTGCCACCCGAGACGGACAGGCGAACTACGAGCAGTACTTC. It encodes CATRDGQANYEQYF. Supplemented by reference TRBV2 and TRBJ2-7, the full variable domain reads EPEVTQTPSHQVTQMGQEVILRCVPISNHLYFYWYRQILGQKVEFLVSFYNNEISEKSEIFDDQFSVERPDGSNFTLKIRSTKLEDSAMYFCATRDGQANYEQYFGPGTRLTVT.

The chain carries TRBV9 and TRBJ1-2; 9 positions agree with TRBD1. The CDR3 loop spans 13 amino acids. Germline V gene lookup returns CDR1 SGDLS and CDR2 YYNGEE. J gave up 6 bases and V 4 bases, and 4 bases lay outside the gene matches. CDR3 sequence (DNA): TGTGCCAGCAGCAACACAGGGGGCCATGGCTACACCTTC. Its protein product is CASSNTGGHGYTF.

This chain's CDR3 is CAISVPTGDYGYTF. CDR3 bases: TGTGCCATCAGTGTACCGACAGGGGACTATGGCTACACCTTC. The J gene is TRBJ1-2, the V gene TRBV10-3; 8 bases map to TRBD1. The CDR3 has 14 amino acids. V trimming: 4 bases; J trimming: 3 bases; junction bases outside the gene matches: 4. The V gene's germline CDR1 is ENHRY and CDR2 SYGVKD.

This clone was seen more than once but under ten times. V gene TRBV19 combines with J gene TRBJ1-5; possible D gene TRBD1, 6 bases. The CDR3 is 15 amino acids. V lost 4 bases, J lost 4 bases, and 14 bases lay in between. The germline V gene encodes CDR1 LNHDA and CDR2 SQIVND (reference sequence). The CDR3 coding sequence is TGTGCCAGTAGTACCCTAGAGACAGGAAATCAGCCCCAGCATTTT. This gives the protein CASSTLETGNQPQHF.

As to this clone: The sample has other DNA sequences that encode this CDR3 too. The chain is built from TRBV9 and TRBJ2-7; possibly TRBD1 for D (5 bases). There are 14 residues in the CDR3. The germline V and J ends were trimmed by 0 bases and 0 bases, with 7 bases remaining between them. Germline V lookup: CDR1 SGDLS, CDR2 YYNGEE. CDR3 DNA sequence: TGTGCCAGCAGCGTAGATGGGGCCTCCTACGAGCAGTACTTC. Amino acids: CASSVDGASYEQYF.

This clone showed up just once. The chain employs TRBV27 and TRBJ1-2, with TRBD1 as a possible D gene (5 bases). The CDR3 sequence is 16 residues long. Trimming left V 3 bases short and J 4 bases short, with 18 bases between. The V gene's germline CDR1 is MNHEY and CDR2 SMNVEV (reference sequence). The CDR3 sequence is CASSFLSQGLLYGYTF. CDR3 coding DNA: TGTGCCAGCAGTTTTCTGAGCCAGGGCCTCCTCTATGGCTACACCTTC.

The V and J genes are TRBV27 and TRBJ2-7; D may be TRBD1 (5 bases). This CDR3 comprises 13 residues. Trimming stripped 3 bases from V and 2 bases from J, with 8 bases between. Germline V CDR1 and CDR2: MNHEY, SMNVEV (reference sequence). CDR3 DNA: TGTGCCAGCAGTTTTCCAGGGACCTACGAGCAGTACTTC. Encoded protein: CASSFPGTYEQYF.

V usage is TRBV6-5 and J usage is TRBJ2-2; 11 bases line up with TRBD2. Per germline, CDR1 MNHEY and CDR2 SVGAGI. The J segment lost 4 bases and the V segment lost 3 bases, leaving 4 bases of the junction unmatched. This CDR3 has 16 amino acids. The CDR3 nucleotides read TGTGCCAGCAGTTATGTCGGGACTAGCGGCACCGGGGAGCTGTTTTTT. Residues: CASSYVGTSGTGELFF.